Following are 29 T cell receptor beta chains from one sample sequenced in a study of chemoradiotherapy in HPV16-positive cancers (dated by TCRdb to 2022 to 2024). The library was prepared using the immunoSEQ multiplex PCR assay. TCRdb stores this immuneACCESS table with in-frame sequences only. Part of the clones is absent; in the studies checked, under half of the shortfall reflects unresolved V genes, and no reason is known for the rest. This sample has 29,000 or so clones in its table, and 90% to 95% of those were observed once. In total, the top ten clones hold about 20% of the sample. The sequenced sample was blood, obtained from a patient who underwent chemoradiotherapy. The source of these receptors is a human donor with HPV-associated anogenital cancer.

This clone has just one count. The J gene is TRBJ2-5, the V gene TRBV20-1, with 7 positions matching TRBD2. J gave up 5 bases and V 6 bases, and 3 bases lay outside the gene matches. Germline CDR1 DFQATT, CDR2 SNEGSKA (reference sequence). This CDR3 contains 11 residues. The CDR3: CSATREETQYF. The CDR3 coding sequence is TGCAGTGCCACGCGGGAGGAGACCCAGTACTTC.

The J gene is TRBJ2-7, the V gene TRBV28; 11 bases align to TRBD1. From germline, CDR1 is MDHEN and CDR2 SYDVKM. CDR3 length: 13 amino acids. With 7 bases clipped from V and 7 bases from J, the junction kept 6 bases outside the gene matches. CDR3 protein: CASIGQGAREQYF. DNA of the CDR3: TGTGCCAGCATCGGACAGGGGGCGCGAGAGCAGTACTTC.

This chain links TRBV7-9 with TRBJ2-7, with 8 bases that match TRBD1. This CDR3 has 15 amino acids. V trimming: 2 bases; J trimming: 5 bases; junction bases outside the gene matches: 8. Germline V gene data show CDR1 as SEHNR and CDR2 as FQNEAQ (reference sequence). The chain's CDR3 is CASSLKQGARDEQYF. Here the CDR3 DNA reads TGTGCCAGCAGCTTAAAGCAGGGGGCCCGGGACGAGCAGTACTTC.

This clone appeared a few times. This sequence joins TRBV6-6 and TRBJ1-2; D is undetermined. Trimming cost V 0 bases and J 2 bases, with 10 bases left between them. CDR1 and CDR2 (germline): MNHNY, SVGAGI (reference sequence). CDR3 size: 15 residues. CDR3 in DNA: TGTGCCAGCAGTTACTCGGTCGGGAGGAACTATGGCTACACCTTC. Translation: CASSYSVGRNYGYTF.

The genes are TRBV7-2 and TRBJ2-5, with TRBD1 matching 7 bases. Trimming cost V 1 base and J 6 bases; bases outside gene matches: 8. CDR1 is SGHTA and CDR2 is FQGNSA in the germline V gene. This CDR3 contains 15 residues. The CDR3 spells CASSLGPEGAQTQYF. CDR3 in DNA: TGTGCCAGCAGCTTAGGGCCTGAGGGGGCCCAGACCCAGTACTTC.

The V call is TRBV5-1, the J call TRBJ2-2; 14 bases map to TRBD2. The V segment lost 0 bases and the J segment 5 bases; nucleotides outside the gene matches: 3. The CDR3 loop spans 17 amino acids. Germline V gene sequence: CDR1 SGHRS, CDR2 YFSETQ. CDR3: CASSLGLAGGRTGELFF. The CDR3 bases are TGCGCCAGCAGCTTGGGACTAGCGGGGGGGCGAACCGGGGAGCTGTTTTTT. Drawing the rest from reference TRBV5-1 and TRBJ2-2, the complete variable domain is KAGVTQTPRYLIKTRGQQVTLSCSPISGHRSVSWYQQTPGQGLQFLFEYFSETQRNKGNFPGRFSGRQFSNSRSEMNVSTLELGDSALYLCASSLGLAGGRTGELFFGEGSRLTVL.

CDR3 protein: CASSPRDRVSYNEQFF. In nucleotides, the CDR3 is TGTGCCAGCTCACCTCGGGACAGGGTCTCCTACAATGAGCAGTTCTTC. The chain recombines TRBV18 with TRBJ2-1; 9 bases align to TRBD1. The CDR3 is made up of 16 amino acids. From germline, CDR1 is KGHSH and CDR2 LQKENI. Trimming at V came to 3 bases and at J to 0 bases, leaving 3 bases not matched to a gene.

This rearrangement joins TRBV28 to TRBJ2-7; TRBD2 might be the D (5 bases). The ends were cut back, 8 bases at V and 0 bases at J, with 8 bases in the middle. CDR3 length equals 12 residues. In germline, CDR1 is MDHEN, CDR2 SYDVKM. The CDR3 bases are TGTGCCAGCGGGGAGAGCTCCTACGAGCAGTACTTC. Its protein is CASGESSYEQYF.

The chain has TRBV27 and TRBJ2-7; 7 nucleotides agree with TRBD1. CDR1 and CDR2 (germline): MNHEY, SMNVEV (reference sequence). The V and J ends lost 4 bases and 3 bases, in that order; junction bases with no gene match: 3. This CDR3 has 13 amino acids. CDR3 DNA: TGTGCCAGCAGTTGGGGACAGAACTACGAGCAGTACTTC. Protein sequence: CASSWGQNYEQYF.

The gene calls are TRBV7-2 and TRBJ2-3, with unresolved D. The germline CDR1 and CDR2 sequences are SGHTA and FQGNSA. CDR3 length: 12 amino acids. V lost 6 bases, J lost 0 bases, and 4 bases lay in between. Here the CDR3 DNA reads TGTGCCAGCAGTCTCAGCACAGATACGCAGTATTTT. Translating gives CASSLSTDTQYF.

The V gene is TRBV18, the J gene TRBJ1-1; D remains unclear. The germline CDR1 and CDR2 sequences are KGHSH and LQKENI. With 0 bases removed from V and 6 bases from J, the gap between germline ends came to 8 bases. The CDR3 consists of 13 residues. The CDR3 reads CASSPPDWAEAFF. As DNA, the CDR3 is TGTGCCAGCTCACCACCTGATTGGGCTGAAGCTTTCTTT.

The chain has TRBV19 and TRBJ2-5; D gene uncertain. The CDR3 covers 14 residues. The germline V and J ends were trimmed by 7 bases and 5 bases, with 17 bases remaining between them. In germline, CDR1 is LNHDA, CDR2 SQIVND (reference sequence). In DNA form, the CDR3 reads TGTGCCAGTAAAAGAGAGGCGGCCTCGGAGACCCAGTACTTC. As protein: CASKREAASETQYF.

This chain uses TRBV7-6 with TRBJ1-3; a weak D match, TRBD1 (5 bases). The germline CDR1 and CDR2 sequences are SGHVS and FNYEAQ. Between the trimmed V and J ends, which lost 1 base and 2 bases, there was a span of 9 bases. The length of the CDR3 is 15 residues. CDR3 region: CASSLVQGAGNTIYF. The CDR3 DNA is TGTGCCAGCAGCTTAGTGCAGGGAGCTGGAAACACCATATATTTT.

The chain is built from TRBV6-1 and TRBJ2-1; no clear D gene. The CDR3 has 15 residues. The V gene lost 2 bases and the J gene lost 6 bases, with 14 bases spanning the gap. The germline CDR1 and CDR2 sequences are MNHNS and SASEGT. CDR3 nucleotide sequence: TGTGCCAGCAGTGAACCGAGTCCCACAGTCAATGAGCAGTTCTTC. Its translation: CASSEPSPTVNEQFF.

The CDR3: CASSYPRTSGNYNEQFF. The DNA of the CDR3 is TGCGCCAGCAGCTACCCGCGGACTAGCGGGAACTACAATGAGCAGTTCTTC. The chain carries TRBV5-1 and TRBJ2-1, with 12 nucleotides matching TRBD2. J lost 3 bases, V lost 3 bases, and 7 bases had no gene match. The CDR3 spans 17 residues. Germline V gene lookup returns CDR1 SGHRS and CDR2 YFSETQ.

The CDR3 nucleotides are TGTGCCAGCAGTTACGGGCTAGGTCCCTCCTACGAGCAGTACTTC. This sequence encodes CASSYGLGPSYEQYF. The J gene is TRBJ2-7, the V gene TRBV6-6, with no clear D. Germline V gene lookup returns CDR1 MNHNY and CDR2 SVGAGI (reference sequence). CDR3 length: 15 amino acids. The V end lost 2 bases, the J end lost 0 bases, and 11 bases lay between the germline ends.

This clone occurred once. This chain uses TRBV5-8 with TRBJ2-5, with 7 positions matching TRBD2. Losses at the gene ends were 0 bases for V and 0 bases for J; bases not matched to a gene: 5. CDR1 and CDR2 from the germline V gene are SGHTS and YDEGEE. This CDR3 has 16 residues. CDR3 protein: CASSLAASGYQETQYF. The CDR3 region has the DNA TGTGCCAGCAGCTTGGCCGCTAGCGGTTACCAAGAGACCCAGTACTTC.

This chain links TRBV11-3 with TRBJ2-3; D gene unclear. Trimming cost V 1 base and J 8 bases, with 7 bases left between them. Per the germline V gene, CDR1 is SGHNT and CDR2 is YENEEA. The CDR3 is 12 amino acids. CDR3: CASSLVSGTQYF. CDR3 in DNA: TGTGCCAGCAGCTTAGTTTCGGGTACGCAGTATTTT.

The sample holds one count of this clone. The rearrangement joins TRBV4-3 to TRBJ1-2, with a weak D call TRBD1 (5 bases). Trimming removed 0 bases at V and 0 bases at J, with 11 bases between. The CDR3 totals 16 residues. The germline V gene encodes CDR1 LGHNA and CDR2 YSLEER. CDR3 DNA sequence: TGCGCCAGCAGCCAAGATCCGGGACGGACTAACTATGGCTACACCTTC. Translated: CASSQDPGRTNYGYTF.

This clone was counted a single time. This chain joins TRBV9 and TRBJ2-1; maybe TRBD1 (8 bases). Trimming pared 0 bases from V and 9 bases from J, leaving 16 bases between. Germline assignment: CDR1 SGDLS and CDR2 YYNGEE. There are 15 residues in the CDR3. The CDR3 protein is CASSVGPYRGGEQFF. DNA of the CDR3: TGTGCCAGCAGCGTAGGGCCGTACAGGGGGGGTGAGCAGTTCTTC.

The genes are TRBV27 and TRBJ1-2, with TRBD1 as a possible D gene (6 bases). The CDR3 has 16 amino acids. Germline V lookup: CDR1 MNHEY, CDR2 SMNVEV (reference sequence). Trimming removed 3 bases at V and 4 bases at J, with 18 bases between. CDR3 sequence reads: CASSLGGGGLGYGYTF. CDR3 sequence (DNA): TGTGCCAGCAGTTTGGGGGGAGGGGGTCTGGGCTATGGCTACACCTTC.

V usage is TRBV7-2 and J usage is TRBJ2-1, with 10 bases that match TRBD2. The CDR3 length is 16 residues. Trimming removed 5 bases from V and 4 bases from J; junction bases left unmatched: 8. Germline V gives CDR1 SGHTA, CDR2 FQGNSA. CDR3 region: CASSGAGGPVYNEQFF. CDR3 bases: TGTGCCAGCAGCGGAGCGGGGGGGCCCGTTTACAATGAGCAGTTCTTC. Complete variable domain (other parts from reference TRBV7-2 and TRBJ2-1): GAGVSQSPSNKVTEKGKDVELRCDPISGHTALYWYRQSLGQGLEFLIYFQGNSAPDKSGLPSDRFSAERTGGSVSTLTIQRTQQEDSAVYLCASSGAGGPVYNEQFFGPGTRLTVL.

The chain joins TRBV7-2 to TRBJ1-5; D not certain. Trimming took off 3 bases at V and 4 bases at J, with 7 bases between the two ends. The CDR3 runs 13 residues. From germline, CDR1 is SGHTA and CDR2 FQGNSA. The DNA of the CDR3 is TGTGCCAGCAGCTTCCAGGCAAATCAGCCCCAGCATTTT. Amino acid sequence: CASSFQANQPQHF.

The genes are TRBV7-9 and TRBJ2-3; 11 nucleotides agree with TRBD2. Germline V gene sequence: CDR1 SEHNR, CDR2 FQNEAQ (reference sequence). There are 19 residues in the CDR3. V was clipped by 5 bases and J by 0 bases; unmatched bases: 13. CDR3 sequence (DNA): TGTGCCAGCAGCCCATCCGAAGGGGCTAGCGGGGGGAGCACAGATACGCAGTATTTT. As protein: CASSPSEGASGGSTDTQYF. Full variable domain (missing parts from reference TRBV7-9 and TRBJ2-3): DTGVSQNPRHKITKRGQNVTFRCDPISEHNRLYWYRQTLGQGPEFLTYFQNEAQLEKSRLLSDRFSAERPKGSFSTLEIQRTEQGDSAMYLCASSPSEGASGGSTDTQYFGPGTRLTVL.

This clone was seen a handful of times. The V and J genes are TRBV29-1 and TRBJ2-7, with 12 bases fitting TRBD2. The germline V gene encodes CDR1 SQVTM and CDR2 ANQGSEA. The CDR3 runs to 14 residues. The V segment lost 4 bases and the J segment 2 bases; nucleotides outside the gene matches: 3. CDR3 loop: CSVGLAGATYEQYF. CDR3 DNA sequence: TGCAGCGTTGGACTAGCGGGAGCGACCTACGAGCAGTACTTC.

The V and J genes are TRBV30 and TRBJ2-7, with 10 bases aligning to TRBD1. The CDR3 runs to 14 residues. Trimming took 4 bases from V and 3 from J; bases not matched to a gene: 6. CDR1 and CDR2 from the germline V gene are GTSNPN and SVGIG (reference sequence). The CDR3 sequence: CAWNLRTGGYEQYF. CDR3 in DNA: TGTGCCTGGAACCTCAGGACAGGGGGCTACGAGCAGTACTTC.

This chain connects TRBV5-1 to TRBJ2-1, with 9 bases identical to TRBD2. Germline assignment: CDR1 SGHRS and CDR2 YFSETQ. The trim removed 6 bases at V and 3 bases at J, leaving 13 bases unmatched. CDR3 length: 17 residues. CDR3 region: CASKSGGGAVVYNEQFF. The CDR3 DNA follows: TGCGCCAGCAAGTCCGGCGGGGGGGCGGTAGTCTACAATGAGCAGTTCTTC.

The chain couples TRBV20-1 to TRBJ2-3; no clear D. CDR1 is DFQATT and CDR2 is SNEGSKA in the germline V gene (reference sequence). Trimming removed 4 bases at V and 3 bases at J, with 5 bases between. This CDR3 region has 11 residues. CDR3 sequence reads: CSAKPTDTQYF. The CDR3 DNA reads as TGCAGTGCTAAACCAACAGATACGCAGTATTTT.

This chain links TRBV5-1 with TRBJ2-7; TRBD1 aligns across 7 bases. From germline, CDR1 is SGHRS and CDR2 YFSETQ. J gave up 2 bases and V 5 bases, and 10 bases lay outside the gene matches. CDR3 size: 15 residues. The CDR3 nucleotides are TGCGCCAGCAGGCCACCGGGACAGTGGACCTACGAGCAGTACTTC. This encodes CASRPPGQWTYEQYF.